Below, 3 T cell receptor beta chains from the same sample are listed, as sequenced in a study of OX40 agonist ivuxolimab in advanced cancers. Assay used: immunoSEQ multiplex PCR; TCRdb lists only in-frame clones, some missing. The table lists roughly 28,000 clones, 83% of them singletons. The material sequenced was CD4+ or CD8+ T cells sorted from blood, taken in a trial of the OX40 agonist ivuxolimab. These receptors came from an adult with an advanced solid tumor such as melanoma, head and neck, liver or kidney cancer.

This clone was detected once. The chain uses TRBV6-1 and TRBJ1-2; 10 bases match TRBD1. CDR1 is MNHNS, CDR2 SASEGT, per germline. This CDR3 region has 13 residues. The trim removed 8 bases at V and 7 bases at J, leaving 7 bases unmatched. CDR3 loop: CASRDRGHGGYTF. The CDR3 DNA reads TGTGCCAGCCGGGACAGGGGACACGGTGGCTACACCTTC.

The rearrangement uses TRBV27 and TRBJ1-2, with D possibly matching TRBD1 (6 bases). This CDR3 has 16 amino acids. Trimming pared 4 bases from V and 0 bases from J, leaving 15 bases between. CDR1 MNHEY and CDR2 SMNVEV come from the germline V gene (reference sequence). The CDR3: CASSSLQGRTNYGYTF. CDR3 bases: TGTGCCAGCAGTTCCTTACAGGGACGTACTAACTATGGCTACACCTTC.

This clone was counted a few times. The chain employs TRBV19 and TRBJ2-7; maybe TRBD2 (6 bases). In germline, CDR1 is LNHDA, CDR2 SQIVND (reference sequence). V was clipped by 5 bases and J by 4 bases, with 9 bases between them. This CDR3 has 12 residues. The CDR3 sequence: CASSPGRYEQYF. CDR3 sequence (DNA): TGTGCCAGTAGTCCGGGGAGGTACGAGCAGTACTTC.